The source of this T cell receptor (beta chain) is a study of cytomegalovirus exposure and HLA in healthy donors. About the study: When 350 to 400 donors were genotyped, roughly 82% of them were found to fall in the Caucasian-associated ancestry cluster. Study-wide findings and caveats: Further analysis, carried out later, found HLA-associated TCR beta chains more clonally expanded than equally common other chains. The authors considered a cluster of highly shared sequence variants likely to be a sequencing artifact. Productive rates of about 87% or about 30% were seen for most TCR beta V segments in an earlier analysis.

Turning to this clone: Its antigen is as yet unknown.

The V gene's germline CDR1 is MDHEN and CDR2 SYDVKM. The CDR3 has 14 residues. V was cut by 6 bases and J by 7 bases, with 13 bases left in between. The PCR made use of 60 Vbeta and 13 Jbeta primers. Generated by immunoSEQ multiplex PCR, the TCRdb table keeps only in-frame clones and is missing some. The sample includes over 90,000 clones. The source is a man aged 40-49 years in good health and CMV-seronegative. Sequences were obtained from PBMCs. The rearrangement links TRBV28 to TRBJ2-6; D may be TRBD1 (6 bases). DNA of the CDR3: TGTGCCAGCAGAAGTTACAGGGTTGCCAACGTCCTGACTTTC. It specifies CASRSYRVANVLTF.